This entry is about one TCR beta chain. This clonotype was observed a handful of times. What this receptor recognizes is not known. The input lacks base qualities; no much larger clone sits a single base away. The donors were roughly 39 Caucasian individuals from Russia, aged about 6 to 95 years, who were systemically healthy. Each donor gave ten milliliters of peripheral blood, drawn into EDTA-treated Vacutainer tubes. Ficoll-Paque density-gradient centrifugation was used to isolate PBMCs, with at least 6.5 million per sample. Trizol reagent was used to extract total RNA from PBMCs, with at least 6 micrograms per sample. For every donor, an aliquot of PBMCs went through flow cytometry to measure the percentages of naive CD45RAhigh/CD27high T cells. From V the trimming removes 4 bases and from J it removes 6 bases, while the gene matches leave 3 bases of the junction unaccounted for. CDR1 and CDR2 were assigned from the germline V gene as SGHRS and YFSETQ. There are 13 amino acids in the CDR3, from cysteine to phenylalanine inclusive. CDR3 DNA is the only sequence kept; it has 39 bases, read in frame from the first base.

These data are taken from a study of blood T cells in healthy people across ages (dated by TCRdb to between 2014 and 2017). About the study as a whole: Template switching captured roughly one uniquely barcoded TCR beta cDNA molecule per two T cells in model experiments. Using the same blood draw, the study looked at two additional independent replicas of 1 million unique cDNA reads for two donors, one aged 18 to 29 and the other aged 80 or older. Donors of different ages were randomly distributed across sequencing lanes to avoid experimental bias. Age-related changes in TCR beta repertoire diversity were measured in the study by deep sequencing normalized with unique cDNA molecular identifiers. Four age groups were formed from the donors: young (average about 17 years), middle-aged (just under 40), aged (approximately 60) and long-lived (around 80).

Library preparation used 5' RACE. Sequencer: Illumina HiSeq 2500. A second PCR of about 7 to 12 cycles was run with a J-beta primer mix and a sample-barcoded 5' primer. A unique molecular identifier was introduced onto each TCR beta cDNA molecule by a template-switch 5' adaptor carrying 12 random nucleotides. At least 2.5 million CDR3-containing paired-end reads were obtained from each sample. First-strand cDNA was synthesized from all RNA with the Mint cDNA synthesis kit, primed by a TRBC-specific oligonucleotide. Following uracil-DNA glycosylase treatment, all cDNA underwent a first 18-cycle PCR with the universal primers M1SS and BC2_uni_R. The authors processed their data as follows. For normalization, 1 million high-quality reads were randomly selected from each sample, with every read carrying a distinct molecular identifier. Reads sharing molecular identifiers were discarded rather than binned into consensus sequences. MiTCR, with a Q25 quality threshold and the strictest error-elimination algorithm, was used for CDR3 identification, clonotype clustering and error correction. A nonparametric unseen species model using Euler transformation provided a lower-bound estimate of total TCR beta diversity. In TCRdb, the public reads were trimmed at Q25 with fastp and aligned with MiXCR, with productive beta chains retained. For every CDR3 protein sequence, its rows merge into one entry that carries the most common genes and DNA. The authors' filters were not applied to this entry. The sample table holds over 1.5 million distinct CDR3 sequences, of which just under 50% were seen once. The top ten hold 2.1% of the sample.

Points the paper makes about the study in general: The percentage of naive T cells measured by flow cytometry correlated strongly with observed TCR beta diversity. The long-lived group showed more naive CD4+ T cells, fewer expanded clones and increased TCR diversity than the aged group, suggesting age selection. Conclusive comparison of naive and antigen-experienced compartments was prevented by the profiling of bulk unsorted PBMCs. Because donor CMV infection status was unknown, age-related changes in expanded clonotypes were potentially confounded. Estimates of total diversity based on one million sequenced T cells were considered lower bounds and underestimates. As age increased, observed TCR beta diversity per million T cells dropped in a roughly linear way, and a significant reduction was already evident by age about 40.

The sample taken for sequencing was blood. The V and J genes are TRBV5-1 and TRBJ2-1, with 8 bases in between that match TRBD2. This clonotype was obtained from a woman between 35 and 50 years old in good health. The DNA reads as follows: TGCGCCAGCAGCGGCGGGACTAGCAATGAGCAGTTCTTC. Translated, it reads CASSGGTSNEQFF.